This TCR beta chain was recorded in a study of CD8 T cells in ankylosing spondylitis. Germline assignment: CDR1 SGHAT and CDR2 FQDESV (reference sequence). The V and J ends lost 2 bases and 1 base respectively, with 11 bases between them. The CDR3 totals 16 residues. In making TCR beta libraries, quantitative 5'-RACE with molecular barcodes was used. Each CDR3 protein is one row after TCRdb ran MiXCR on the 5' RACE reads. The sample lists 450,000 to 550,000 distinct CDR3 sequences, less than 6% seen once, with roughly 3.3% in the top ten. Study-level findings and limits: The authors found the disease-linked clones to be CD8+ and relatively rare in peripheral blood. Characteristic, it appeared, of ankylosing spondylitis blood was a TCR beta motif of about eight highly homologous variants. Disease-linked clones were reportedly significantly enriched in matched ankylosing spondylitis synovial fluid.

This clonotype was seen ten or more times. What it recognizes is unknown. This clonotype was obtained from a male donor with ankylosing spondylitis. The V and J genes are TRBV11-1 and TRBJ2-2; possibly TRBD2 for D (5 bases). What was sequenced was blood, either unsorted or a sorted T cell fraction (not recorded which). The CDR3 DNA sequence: TGTGCCAGCAGCTTATCGGCTAGCCGGAACACCGGGGAGCTGTTTTTT. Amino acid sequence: CASSLSASRNTGELFF.